The TCR beta chain under discussion was sequenced for a study of CD8+ T cells in alopecia areata. Study context: Treated patients took oral tofacitinib at 5 to 10 mg twice daily. Severity was scored as percentage of affected scalp area in treated patients.

This CDR3 spans 16 amino acids. The germline CDR1 and CDR2 sequences are MGHRA and YSYEKL. RNA was extracted and reverse transcribed into cDNA as the sequencing template. Sequencing was performed with immunoSEQ multiplex PCR; in TCRdb, only in-frame clones are kept and a portion is missing. The repertoire holds around 100,000 clones, with around 84% as singletons. As to treatment: oral pan-JAK inhibitor, 5-10 mg twice daily. Study observations and caveats: Association of baseline CD8+ expansion with response is uncertain owing to one nonresponder.

In this sample, this clone turned up once. Its antigen is unidentified. Mismatch with germline at one junction end may stem from a read error. The clonotype was recovered from a human donor with alopecia areata. J is TRBJ2-7 and V is TRBV4-1; 7 bases are a match to TRBD1. Sequenced here: CD8+ T cells sorted from blood, sampled at approximately week 30, from a patient treated with tofacitinib. The CDR3 sequence is CASSQDPDRVVYEQCF. The CDR3 coding sequence is TGCGCCAGCAGCCAAGATCCCGACAGGGTAGTATACGAGCAGTGCTTC.